One and the same sample provided the 14 T cell receptor beta chains below, sequenced in a study of Ad26.COV2.S vaccination and SARS-CoV-2 variants. Treatment described: 19 received Ad26.COV2.S at low or high dose, single or two shots; about 5 received placebo; per-sample allocation not given. Samples were taken on day 63 after the first vaccine or placebo injection. Assay used: immunoSEQ multiplex PCR; TCRdb lists only in-frame clones, some missing. The table has roughly 700,000 clones, about 89% seen once. This material consisted of peripheral blood, taken in a trial of Ad26.COV2.S vaccine versus placebo. All receptors derive from a person between 18 and 65 years old who received the Ad26.COV2.S COVID-19 vaccine or a placebo.

This clone was picked up many times. The DNA of the CDR3 is TGTGCCAGCAGCTTAGTCAGCGGCAGTAGCATCTATGGCTACACCTTC. It encodes CASSLVSGSSIYGYTF. The rearrangement joins TRBV7-8 to TRBJ1-2; no clear D gene. The CDR3 is made up of 16 amino acids. V lost 1 base to trimming and J lost 4 bases, with 16 bases between them. Germline V lookup: CDR1 SGHVS, CDR2 FQNEAQ.

The chain is built from TRBV24-1 and TRBJ2-3; D is perhaps TRBD2 (6 bases). V was clipped by 4 bases and J by 4 bases, with 11 bases between them. The CDR3 consists of 14 residues. Per the germline V gene, CDR1 is KGHDR and CDR2 is SFDVKD. Here the CDR3 DNA reads TGTGCCACCAGTGACCCTGGGACTTCAGATACGCAGTATTTT. Translating gives CATSDPGTSDTQYF.

The CDR3 protein is CASSKPPSGSYEQYF. In DNA form, the CDR3 reads TGTGCCAGCAGCAAACCCCCTAGCGGGTCCTACGAGCAGTACTTC. The V call is TRBV5-4, the J call TRBJ2-7, with 8 nucleotides matching TRBD2. Germline V gives CDR1 SGHNT, CDR2 YYREEE (reference sequence). The CDR3 is 15 residues long. J lost 1 base, V lost 4 bases, and 7 bases had no gene match.

J is TRBJ1-5 and V is TRBV6-2 or TRBV6-3; 10 bases agree with TRBD1. The CDR3 loop spans 14 amino acids. The germline V gene has CDR1 MNHEY and CDR2 SVGEGT. V gave up 5 bases and J gave up 7 bases; unmatched junction bases: 5. The CDR3 loop is CASSGTGVGQPQHF. CDR3 in DNA: TGTGCCAGCAGTGGGACAGGGGTTGGACAGCCCCAGCATTTT.

The chain is built from TRBV5-4 and TRBJ2-2, with D tentatively TRBD2 (6 bases). Germline assignment: CDR1 SGHNT and CDR2 YYREEE (reference sequence). V was shortened by 10 bases and J by 5 bases, with 12 bases between the two germline ends. This CDR3 region has 12 residues. The CDR3 loop is CAALGGTGELFF. The CDR3 DNA is TGTGCCGCGCTGGGAGGAACCGGGGAGCTGTTTTTT.

The V gene is TRBV6-5, the J gene TRBJ2-5; D uncertain. The germline CDR1 and CDR2 sequences are MNHEY and SVGAGI. With 5 bases removed from V and 5 bases from J, the gap between germline ends came to 15 bases. The CDR3 totals 14 residues. CDR3 protein: CASSRAYALETQYF. In DNA form, the CDR3 reads TGTGCCAGCAGTCGCGCTTATGCCCTCGAGACCCAGTACTTC.

The V and J genes are TRBV6-2 or TRBV6-3 and TRBJ2-3; 9 positions match TRBD2. This CDR3 has 16 residues. The ends lost 2 bases at V and 2 bases at J; junction bases unmatched: 5. CDR1 is MNHEY and CDR2 is SVGEGT in the germline V gene. The CDR3 loop is CASSYMLAGFTDTQYF. The CDR3 coding sequence is TGTGCCAGCAGTTACATGCTAGCGGGGTTCACAGATACGCAGTATTTT.

This clone came up a few times. The gene calls are TRBV12-3 or TRBV12-4 and TRBJ1-2, with 10 nucleotides matching TRBD1. The CDR3 is made up of 13 amino acids. V trimming: 6 bases; J trimming: 4 bases; junction bases outside the gene matches: 2. As DNA, the CDR3 is TGTGCCAGCAGCCGGGACAGGGGCTATGGCTACACCTTC. Translated, it gives CASSRDRGYGYTF.

Only one count was recorded for this clone. The CDR3: CASTRDKGSGELFF. The CDR3 nucleotides read TGTGCCAGTACTCGGGACAAAGGAAGCGGGGAGCTGTTTTTT. The chain employs TRBV19 and TRBJ2-2; D perhaps matches TRBD1 (6 bases). The germline V gene encodes CDR1 LNHDA and CDR2 SQIVND (reference sequence). Between the trimmed V and J ends, which lost 7 bases and 7 bases, there was a span of 16 bases. This CDR3 is built from 14 residues.

The V gene is TRBV24-1, the J gene TRBJ2-1; TRBD2 agrees at 7 bases. The V segment lost 7 bases and the J segment 4 bases; nucleotides outside the gene matches: 3. The CDR3 sequence is 13 residues long. Germline lookup yields CDR1 KGHDR and CDR2 SFDVKD. The CDR3 loop is CATRGTNYNEQFF. CDR3 nucleotide sequence: TGTGCCACCAGGGGGACTAATTACAATGAGCAGTTCTTC.

The chain links TRBV14 to TRBJ1-1; a possible D gene is TRBD1 (5 bases). This CDR3 comprises 13 residues. Trimming pared 4 bases from V and 0 bases from J, leaving 6 bases between. Germline V lookup: CDR1 SGHDN, CDR2 FVKESK. The CDR3 region has the DNA TGTGCCAGCAGCCGACAGTTGAACACTGAAGCTTTCTTT. This sequence encodes CASSRQLNTEAFF.

The chain carries TRBV19 and TRBJ1-3; no reliable D call. The CDR3 is 14 amino acids. Trimming took 4 bases from V and 0 from J, leaving 7 bases between them. Germline V gene sequence: CDR1 LNHDA, CDR2 SQIVND (reference sequence). The CDR3 DNA follows: TGTGCCAGTAGTAAGTTAAGCTCTGGAAACACCATATATTTT. Translation: CASSKLSSGNTIYF.

J is TRBJ2-6 and V is TRBV13; D ambiguous. The CDR3 runs to 16 residues. V was pared by 0 bases and J by 0 bases, with 6 bases between. Germline CDR1 reads PRHDT; CDR2 reads FYEKMQ (reference sequence). CDR3 DNA sequence: TGTGCCAGCAGCTTAGGACAGCTCTCTGGGGCCAACGTCCTGACTTTC. Encoded protein: CASSLGQLSGANVLTF.

This sequence joins TRBV10-2 and TRBJ2-7; D unclear. This CDR3 has 13 residues. Germline V CDR1 and CDR2: WSHSY, SAAADI. V was cut by 0 bases and J by 8 bases, with 11 bases left in between. DNA for the CDR3: TGCGCCAGCAGTGAGTCTTCTATCGGAAAGCAGTACTTC. This encodes CASSESSIGKQYF.